This TCR beta chain originates from a study of shared clonotypes between healthy human individuals. Study as a whole: In total, the donors were a couple of women and a few men aged 18 to 49.

As for this clone: Its antigen is currently unknown.

This CDR3 is 13 amino acids long. V was clipped by 8 bases and J by 2 bases; unmatched bases: 5. Germline lookup yields CDR1 MNHEY and CDR2 SMNVEV (reference sequence). Genomic DNA (from each subset) was split evenly across several immunoSEQ plates. Clones were read by immunoSEQ multiplex PCR, and TCRdb kept only the in-frame ones, dropping some. This sample has a few hundred thousand clones; approximately 97% occur once, and the top ten carry around 0.29%. Study findings and constraints: Across a handful of donors, naive CD4 shared around 5.1%, naive CD8 around 3.8%, memory CD4 less than 2.5%, memory CD8 around 0.36%.

The TCR sequence derives from a young man in good health. V gene TRBV27 combines with J gene TRBJ2-7; 8 positions match TRBD2. The sequenced sample was memory CD8+ T cells sorted from blood. Subset given: CD45RO+ cells pooled with CCR7-negative TemRA cells. The CDR3 nucleotides read TGTGCCAGCCATGGACTAGCCGCCTACGAGCAGTACTTC. This sequence encodes CASHGLAAYEQYF.